What follows are 5 T cell receptor beta chains derived from one specimen sequenced in a study of neoadjuvant anti-PD-1 for oral cavity cancer. Here immunoSEQ multiplex PCR was the method, and the copy in TCRdb shows in-frame clones only, minus some. The sample lists 15,000 or so clones, 70% occurring once. Here the sequenced sample was PBMCs, taken before nivolumab (anti-PD-1) treatment. The receptors come from a person between 40 and 80 years old with oral cavity squamous cell carcinoma.

This chain links TRBV9 with TRBJ1-5; no clear D gene. Germline V gene lookup returns CDR1 SGDLS and CDR2 YYNGEE. This CDR3 has 14 residues. Trimming stripped 0 bases from V and 5 bases from J, with 9 bases between. The CDR3 sequence: CASSVGTGDQPQHF. In DNA, the CDR3 is TGTGCCAGCAGCGTAGGGACCGGGGATCAGCCCCAGCATTTT.

The chain combines TRBV10-3 with TRBJ2-1, with D unresolved. The germline V gene has CDR1 ENHRY and CDR2 SYGVKD. Trimming cost V 6 bases and J 4 bases, with 13 bases left between them. This CDR3 region has 14 residues. The CDR3 DNA follows: TGTGCCATCAGGAGGAGTAGCCTTTACAATGAGCAGTTCTTC. Translating it yields CAIRRSSLYNEQFF.

The rearrangement links TRBV28 to TRBJ2-7; D may be TRBD2 (6 bases). Germline lookup yields CDR1 MDHEN and CDR2 SYDVKM. V lost 7 bases to trimming and J lost 4 bases, with 14 bases between them. The CDR3 is made up of 13 amino acids. The CDR3 DNA reads as TGTGCCAGCAAAGAGCGGGCGGAATACGAGCAGTACTTC. Translation: CASKERAEYEQYF.

This clone has only a few counts. V gene TRBV10-2 combines with J gene TRBJ2-7; a possible D gene is TRBD1 (5 bases). The CDR3 totals 13 residues. Trimming removed 6 bases from V and 3 bases from J, with 12 bases in between. CDR1 and CDR2 (germline): WSHSY, SAAADI. CDR3 sequence (DNA): TGCGCCAGCAGCTCAGGGTCTCACTACGAGCAGTACTTC. This gives the protein CASSSGSHYEQYF.

The chain carries TRBV5-1 and TRBJ2-5, with 7 nucleotides matching TRBD1. V lost 6 bases, J lost 4 bases, and 12 bases stayed unmatched. This CDR3 spans 15 amino acids. Germline lookup yields CDR1 SGHRS and CDR2 YFSETQ. CDR3 region: CASIPDAGTAETQYF. The DNA for the CDR3 is TGCGCCAGCATCCCCGATGCCGGGACAGCAGAGACCCAGTACTTC.